This TCR beta chain stems from a study of lymphopenia after photon versus proton radiotherapy. Study-level findings and limits: Authors raise, but do not show, better survival with proton therapy. Relative stability marked proton patients; photon patients lost diversity and naive cells.

Turning to this clone: No antigen is known for it.

Libraries were prepared by immunoSEQ multiplex PCR; TCRdb keeps only in-frame clonotypes and omits some of them. The table lists some 30,000 clones, about 88% of them singletons, with 5% to 8.5% in the top ten. CDR1 and CDR2 (germline): MNHEY, SMNVEV (reference sequence). The CDR3 contains 13 residues. V was pared by 6 bases and J by 4 bases, with 12 bases between. The receptor's source is an older woman with pancreatic cancer. Some clones in this sample may be carry-over from other donors' samples. The rearrangement joins TRBV27 to TRBJ2-5; either TRBD1 or TRBD2 may fit D (6 bases each). The sequencing here drew on peripheral blood, taken from a patient treated with proton-based radiotherapy. CDR3 nucleotides: TGTGCCAGCAGAAAAGGGGGGCGAGAGACCCAGTACTTC. It encodes CASRKGGRETQYF.